The 16 T cell receptor beta chains given below trace back to one sample, sequenced in a study of identical twins. Each CDR3 protein gets one entry after TCRdb re-called the 5' RACE reads with MiXCR. The sample lists around 230,000 distinct CDR3 sequences, over 5% occurring once. These data were also filed under a second study, of T cells expressing NK-cell markers.

Specimen: CD8+ T cells sorted from blood. The receptors originated from a woman in her late teens or twenties in good health.

This clonotype was observed a handful of times. V usage is TRBV29-1 and J usage is TRBJ2-6; 10 nucleotides align to TRBD2. V dropped 3 bases and J dropped 1; count of bases not matched to a gene: 6. Looked up from germline, CDR1 is SQVTM and CDR2 is ANQGSEA. There are 17 residues in the CDR3. For the CDR3, the DNA is TGCAGCGTTGAGCTAGCGGGAGCGGCTTCTGGGGCCAACGTCCTGACTTTC. It translates to CSVELAGAASGANVLTF.

This clonotype has more than one count but fewer than ten. CDR3 nucleotides: TGTGCCAGTGGATCGGCTGGGGAAGAGACCCAGTACTTC. Protein: CASGSAGEETQYF. This rearrangement joins TRBV27 to TRBJ2-5; D gene unclear. CDR3 size: 13 residues. Germline assignment: CDR1 MNHEY and CDR2 SMNVEV (reference sequence). Trimming removed 9 bases from V and 3 bases from J, with 14 bases in between.

This clonotype occurred a few times. The genes are TRBV5-6 and TRBJ2-2, with 10 bases identical to TRBD1. The CDR3 is 16 amino acids. V dropped 2 bases and J dropped 6; count of bases not matched to a gene: 7. Germline assignment: CDR1 SGHDT and CDR2 YYEEEE. The CDR3 loop reads CASSFGTGVLAGELFF. In DNA form, the CDR3 reads TGTGCCAGCAGCTTTGGGACAGGGGTCTTGGCCGGGGAGCTGTTTTTT.

The chain combines TRBV20-1 with TRBJ2-3, with D maybe TRBD2 (6 bases). Germline lookup yields CDR1 DFQATT and CDR2 SNEGSKA (reference sequence). The CDR3 sequence is 17 residues long. CDR3 region: CSADLQAGTVDTDTQYF. The CDR3 coding sequence is TGCAGCGCTGATCTTCAAGCGGGTACGGTTGATACAGATACGCAGTATTTT.

This clonotype was observed at least ten times. The chain combines TRBV3-1 with TRBJ2-5, with 8 bases lining up with TRBD1. CDR3 length: 15 amino acids. J lost 4 bases, V lost 1 base, and 5 bases had no gene match. In germline, CDR1 is LGHDT, CDR2 YNNKEL (reference sequence). The CDR3 sequence: CASSQGRTGRETQYF. CDR3 nucleotide sequence: TGTGCCAGCAGCCAAGGGAGGACAGGGAGAGAGACCCAGTACTTC.

The chain joins TRBV11-2 to TRBJ1-2, with D possibly TRBD1 on 5 matching bases. The CDR3 runs 14 residues. Germline-derived CDR1 and CDR2 are SGHAT and FQNNGV. The V and J ends lost 2 bases and 3 bases respectively, with 10 bases between them. CDR3 nucleotide sequence: TGTGCCAGCAGCTTATACGGGGGTGACTATGGCTACACCTTC. As protein: CASSLYGGDYGYTF.

The V call is TRBV3-1, the J call TRBJ2-3; TRBD2 matches 9 bases. Germline V lookup: CDR1 LGHDT, CDR2 YNNKEL (reference sequence). The V segment lost 0 bases and the J segment 4 bases; nucleotides outside the gene matches: 8. This CDR3 contains 17 residues. CDR3: CASSQEGRGGVSDTQYF. CDR3 DNA: TGTGCCAGCAGCCAAGAGGGACGCGGGGGGGTCTCAGATACGCAGTATTTT.

The chain has TRBV5-6 and TRBJ2-7; 7 bases agree with TRBD1. V gave up 5 bases and J gave up 4 bases; unmatched junction bases: 9. Looked up from germline, CDR1 is SGHDT and CDR2 is YYEEEE. The CDR3 length is 14 residues. Here the CDR3 DNA reads TGTGCCAGCAGTCAAGACAGGGAAGAATACGAGCAGTACTTC. Encoded protein: CASSQDREEYEQYF.

The V gene is TRBV12-3 or TRBV12-4, the J gene TRBJ2-3; D might be TRBD1 (5 bases). The CDR3 is 14 amino acids. Trimming removed 7 bases from V and 1 base from J, with 12 bases in between. The CDR3 DNA reads as TGTGCCAGCACCCTTACAGGCCGCACAGATACGCAGTATTTT. Protein: CASTLTGRTDTQYF.

About this clonotype: A read error may explain this, as a much larger clone is one base away. This chain connects TRBV6-2 or TRBV6-3 to TRBJ2-6; maybe TRBD1 (5 bases). CDR3 length: 14 amino acids. Looked up from germline, CDR1 is MNHEY and CDR2 is SVGEGT. The chain's CDR3 is CASDNTFGANVPTF. CDR3 nucleotide sequence: TGTGCCAGCGATAACACCTTTGGGGCCAACGTCCCGACTTTC.

At least ten counts were recorded for this clonotype. The rearrangement uses TRBV5-1 and TRBJ2-3; 7 nucleotides line up with TRBD1. The V gene end was trimmed by 3 bases and the J gene end by 0 bases; junction bases not matched to a gene: 1. The CDR3 sequence is 14 residues long. Germline values: CDR1 SGHRS, CDR2 YFSETQ. The CDR3 region is CASSWGQSTDTQYF. CDR3 DNA sequence: TGCGCCAGCAGCTGGGGACAGAGCACAGATACGCAGTATTTT.

This clonotype was seen a handful of times. J is TRBJ2-1 and V is TRBV6-1, with D unclear. Germline CDR1 is MNHNS and CDR2 is SASEGT. This CDR3 comprises 15 residues. V was pared by 6 bases and J by 0 bases, with 12 bases between. The CDR3 is CASRFSSGSYNEQFF. CDR3 in DNA: TGTGCCAGCAGGTTCAGCTCAGGCTCCTACAATGAGCAGTTCTTC.

This clonotype showed up just a few times. The chain joins TRBV10-1 to TRBJ1-3, with D possibly TRBD1 on 5 matching bases. The CDR3 has 14 amino acids. Germline V gene lookup returns CDR1 WNHNN and CDR2 SYGVQD (reference sequence). Deletions cut 5 bases from V and 2 bases from J, with 10 bases between. The CDR3, as DNA: TGCGCCAGCAGTCTGCAGGGAACTGGAAACACCATATATTTT. Translation: CASSLQGTGNTIYF.

A few counts support this clonotype. The chain is built from TRBV10-3 and TRBJ2-7; 7 bases line up with TRBD1. V lost 9 bases to trimming and J lost 3 bases; unmatched junction nucleotides: 5. The CDR3 totals 12 residues. Germline V gene data show CDR1 as ENHRY and CDR2 as SYGVKD. For the CDR3, the DNA is TGTGCCATTTGGACAGGAAACTACGAGCAGTACTTC. Its translation: CAIWTGNYEQYF.

This clonotype was seen many times. The CDR3 protein is CASSLSPLGVNTEAFF. The CDR3 DNA reads as TGTGCCAGCAGCTTGAGTCCTCTGGGGGTCAACACTGAAGCTTTCTTT. This chain joins TRBV5-5 and TRBJ1-1, with D possibly being TRBD1 (5 bases). This CDR3 is 16 amino acids long. CDR1 is SGHKS, CDR2 YYEKEE, per germline (reference sequence). V gave up 1 base and J gave up 2 bases, with 15 bases separating them.

The chain has TRBV7-9 and TRBJ1-2, with 8 bases aligning to TRBD1. V was pared by 8 bases and J by 8 bases, with 7 bases of the junction left unmatched. The CDR3 is 12 amino acids. CDR1 and CDR2 (germline): SEHNR, FQNEAQ (reference sequence). CDR3 in DNA: TGTGCCAGCGTGGGCAGGGGGCAGGGCTACACCTTC. Translation: CASVGRGQGYTF. Together with reference TRBV7-9 and TRBJ1-2, the CDR3 gives the full variable domain: DTGVSQNPRHKITKRGQNVTFRCDPISEHNRLYWYRQTLGQGPEFLTYFQNEAQLEKSRLLSDRFSAERPKGSFSTLEIQRTEQGDSAMYLCASVGRGQGYTFGSGTRLTVV.